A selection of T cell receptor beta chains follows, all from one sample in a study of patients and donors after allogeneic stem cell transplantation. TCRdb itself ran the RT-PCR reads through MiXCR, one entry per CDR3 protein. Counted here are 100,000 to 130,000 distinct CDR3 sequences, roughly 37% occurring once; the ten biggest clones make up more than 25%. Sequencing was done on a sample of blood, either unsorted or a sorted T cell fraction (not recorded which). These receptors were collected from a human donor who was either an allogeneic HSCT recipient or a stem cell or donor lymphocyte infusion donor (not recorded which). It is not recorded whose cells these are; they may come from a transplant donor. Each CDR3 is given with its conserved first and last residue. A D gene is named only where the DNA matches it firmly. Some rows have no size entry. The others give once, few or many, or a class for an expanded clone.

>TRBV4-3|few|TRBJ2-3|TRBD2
CASSQSQSGGVTDTQYF
TGCGCCAGCAGCCAATCCCAGTCCGGGGGGGTTACAGATACGCAGTATTTT
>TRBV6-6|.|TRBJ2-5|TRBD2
CASSGRVRETQYF
TGTGCCAGCAGTGGGAGGGTTAGGGAGACCCAGTACTTC
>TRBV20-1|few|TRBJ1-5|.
CSARDAGMNSNQPQHF
TGCAGTGCTAGAGATGCAGGGATGAATAGCAATCAGCCCCAGCATTTT
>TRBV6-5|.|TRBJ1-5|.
CASSRDSLHQPQHF
TGTGCCAGCAGCCGAGACAGTCTCCATCAGCCCCAGCATTTT
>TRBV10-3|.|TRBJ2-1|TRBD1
CAISEGQGVISYNEQFF
TGTGCCATCAGTGAGGGACAGGGGGTGATCTCCTACAATGAGCAGTTCTTC
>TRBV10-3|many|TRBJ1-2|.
CAISESTGYTF
TGTGCCATCAGTGAGTCGACCGGCTACACCTTC
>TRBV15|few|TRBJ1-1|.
CATSRDLVRPEAFF
TGTGCCACCAGCAGAGATCTGGTCCGACCTGAAGCTTTCTTT
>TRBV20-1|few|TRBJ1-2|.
CSAVTGRTGYTF
TGCAGTGCGGTTACAGGGAGGACAGGCTACACCTTC
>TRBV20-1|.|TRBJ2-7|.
CSAWTGAGHSDYEQYF
TGCAGTGCTTGGACGGGGGCGGGACATAGTGACTACGAGCAGTACTTC
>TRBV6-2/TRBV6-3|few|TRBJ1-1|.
CASSSGGANTEAFF
TGTGCCAGCAGCTCGGGCGGGGCAAACACTGAAGCTTTCTTT
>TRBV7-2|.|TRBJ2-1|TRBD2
CASSLEGGSYNEQFF
TGTGCCAGCAGCCTCGAGGGCGGGAGCTACAATGAGCAGTTCTTC
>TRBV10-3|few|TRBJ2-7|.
CAISESPGHRDYEQYF
TGTGCCATCAGTGAGTCACCGGGACATAGGGATTACGAGCAGTACTTC
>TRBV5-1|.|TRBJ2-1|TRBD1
CASSLGQGLAYNEQFF
TGCGCCAGCAGCTTGGGACAGGGGCTTGCCTACAATGAGCAGTTCTTC
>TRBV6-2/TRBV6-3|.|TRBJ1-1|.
CASSTRVGNEAFF
TGTGCCAGCAGCACCAGGGTAGGAAATGAAGCTTTCTTT